Described below is a single TCR beta chain sequence and its context. The data were obtained in a study of blood T cell repertoires in COVID-19. As for the study in general: Sources were T cells, B-cell-depleted T cells, or PBMCs; the material itself was cDNA or gDNA.

Profiled with immunoSEQ multiplex PCR; TCRdb holds only in-frame clones, not every one. In the table there are 350,000 or so clones, around nine tenths of which are singletons. Per germline, CDR1 SGHRS and CDR2 YFSETQ. Trimming shortened V by 3 bases and J by 7 bases, and 13 bases separated the two germline ends. The CDR3 is 13 residues long. The material sequenced was peripheral blood. This sequence was found in a woman aged 55-69 years with COVID-19, enrolled during active disease. The chain links TRBV5-1 to TRBJ1-1; weak D call: TRBD1 (6 bases). This chain's CDR3 is CASSYQTGLEAFF. The CDR3 nucleotides are TGCGCCAGCAGCTACCAAACAGGGCTTGAAGCTTTCTTT.